The present T cell receptor (beta chain) was sequenced within a study of Ad26.COV2.S vaccination and SARS-CoV-2 variants. Study conclusions and caveats: The study found similar non-spike TCR breadth in vaccine and placebo recipients. Breadth and depth estimates from TCRs may understate total T cell responses.

The V and J ends lost 0 bases and 1 base, in that order; junction bases with no gene match: 3. Germline CDR1 MNHEY, CDR2 SVGAGI. The CDR3 extends over 16 amino acids. The treatment was: around 19 received Ad26.COV2.S at low or high dose, single or two shots; several received placebo; per-sample allocation not given. Material that was analyzed had been drawn on day 63 after the first vaccine or placebo injection. A Boston donor was an adult aged 18-55 years. The vaccine delivered Wuhan-strain SARS-CoV-2 spike through an Ad26 vector. The assay was immunoSEQ multiplex PCR, and TCRdb's table has in-frame clones only and misses some. Of about 400,000 clones in the sample, around 89% were seen once. Worth noting for this clone: Antigen specificity is unknown.

The sequence came from a person between 18 and 65 years old who received the Ad26.COV2.S COVID-19 vaccine or a placebo. V is TRBV6-5 and J is TRBJ2-7; 10 bases agree with TRBD1. Sequencing used peripheral blood, obtained in a trial of Ad26.COV2.S vaccine versus placebo. The CDR3 loop is CASSYSTGGPSYEQYF. The CDR3 bases are TGTGCCAGCAGTTACTCGACAGGGGGCCCTTCCTACGAGCAGTACTTC.